This T cell receptor beta chain was captured by sequencing in a study of T-cell memory formation after mild COVID-19. After removal of 0 bases from V and 1 base from J, the junction contained 4 bases not matched to a gene. This CDR3 has 16 amino acids. Germline V gene data show CDR1 as SGDLS and CDR2 as YYNGEE. This clonotype has only a few counts. Constant-segment-primed 5'RACE gave TCR alpha and TCR beta cDNA libraries with sample barcodes and UMIs. TCRdb re-called the 5' RACE reads with MiXCR, one entry per CDR3 protein. The sample yields more than 150,000 distinct CDR3 sequences, roughly 12% seen once.

The origin of this receptor is a man younger than 35 who had mild COVID-19 (a few samples of this study predate the infection). Cell type and time point are not known. The chain couples TRBV9 to TRBJ2-1; 7 bases map to TRBD2. The sample comprised PBMCs or a T cell subset sorted from them (not recorded which). This CDR3 reads CASSVAGAGSYNEQFF. CDR3 DNA: TGTGCCAGCAGCGTAGCGGGAGCGGGGTCCTACAATGAGCAGTTCTTC. The full variable domain, in which reference TRBV9 and TRBJ2-1 provide the parts outside the CDR3, is DSGVTQTPKHLITATGQRVTLRCSPRSGDLSVYWYQQSLDQGLQFLIQYYNGEERAKGNILERFSAQQFPDLHSELNLSSLELGDSALYFCASSVAGAGSYNEQFFGPGTRLTVL.